The 25 T cell receptor beta chains in this list originate from one sample, sequenced in a study of CD8+CD57+ T cells in acquired aplastic anemia. TCR beta VDJ and CDR3 profiling used genomic DNA as template. TCRdb recomputed calls from the reads with MiXCR, one row per CDR3 protein. The sample has fewer than 200,000 distinct CDR3 sequences; 45% to 60% are singletons. Patients chosen for sequencing had CD8+CD57+ cells that had expanded, as shown by flow cytometry. Sequenced sample: sorted CD4+, CD8+, or CD8+CD57+ T cells (not recorded which) from PBMCs. The receptors were sampled from a human donor with aplastic anemia.

The sample holds many counts of this clonotype. The chain carries TRBV2 and TRBJ2-3; TRBD1 or TRBD2 may be the D gene (6 bases each). Deletions cut 6 bases from V and 5 bases from J, with 18 bases between. The germline CDR1 and CDR2 sequences are SNHLY and FYNNEI. CDR3 length equals 15 residues. The CDR3 DNA sequence: TGTGCCAGCAGCCGCCACGGGGGCGAGGGAGATACGCAGTATTTT. Its protein is CASSRHGGEGDTQYF.

This sequence joins TRBV11-2 and TRBJ2-3; TRBD1 aligns across 7 bases. Unmatched junction bases numbered 9, after V lost 3 bases and J lost 3 bases. CDR1 is SGHAT, CDR2 FQNNGV, per germline. This CDR3 is 16 amino acids long. This CDR3 reads CASSFDRVGETDTQYF. The CDR3 nucleotides read TGTGCCAGCAGCTTTGACAGGGTTGGTGAGACAGATACGCAGTATTTT.

Many counts were recorded for this clonotype. The chain employs TRBV3-1 and TRBJ2-7; unclear D gene. Trimming stripped 1 base from V and 6 bases from J, with 7 bases between. This CDR3 spans 12 amino acids. Germline CDR1 reads LGHDT; CDR2 reads YNNKEL (reference sequence). The chain's CDR3 is CASSQVGREQYF. The DNA for the CDR3 is TGTGCCAGCAGCCAAGTGGGTCGCGAGCAGTACTTC.

This clonotype was recorded many times. The chain has TRBV3-1 and TRBJ1-2; D unresolved. The V end was cut by 1 base, the J end by 4 bases, with 13 bases between. This CDR3 has 15 residues. Germline V gives CDR1 LGHDT, CDR2 YNNKEL (reference sequence). The CDR3 here is CASSQGLWVVYGYTF. The DNA of the CDR3 is TGTGCCAGCAGCCAAGGTCTCTGGGTAGTCTATGGCTACACCTTC.

Many counts were recorded for this clonotype. The chain has TRBV6-1 and TRBJ2-7; 9 nucleotides match TRBD1. CDR3 size: 15 residues. The V and J ends lost 4 bases and 4 bases, in that order; junction bases with no gene match: 8. Germline lookup yields CDR1 MNHNS and CDR2 SASEGT. The CDR3, as DNA: TGTGCCAGCAGTGTACAACAGGGGGCGGGGTACGAGCAGTACTTC. This translates into CASSVQQGAGYEQYF.

The rearrangement uses TRBV30 and TRBJ2-6; D unresolved. Trimming cost V 7 bases and J 3 bases, with 16 bases left between them. Germline V gives CDR1 GTSNPN, CDR2 SVGIG (reference sequence). The CDR3 has 15 amino acids. The chain's CDR3 is CASSRVGFGANVLTF. The CDR3 DNA reads TGTGCCTCAAGCCGGGTAGGATTTGGGGCCAACGTCCTGACTTTC.

Many counts were recorded for this clonotype. The chain carries TRBV6-6 and TRBJ1-1; a weak D match, TRBD1 (6 bases). Trimming left V 5 bases short and J 0 bases short, with 10 bases between. CDR3 length equals 14 residues. The germline V gene encodes CDR1 MNHNY and CDR2 SVGAGI (reference sequence). CDR3 residues: CASSLTGMNTEAFF. The CDR3 region has the DNA TGTGCCAGCAGTCTTACAGGGATGAACACTGAAGCTTTCTTT.

The chain recombines TRBV2 with TRBJ2-7; D tentatively reads TRBD1 or TRBD2 (6 bases each). V lost 2 bases to trimming and J lost 3 bases, with 11 bases between them. In germline, CDR1 is SNHLY, CDR2 FYNNEI. CDR3 length equals 14 residues. The CDR3 nucleotides are TGTGCCAGCAGTGAATTCGGGGGCATCTACGAGCAGTACTTC. It codes for CASSEFGGIYEQYF.

This clonotype was counted ten times or more. The V gene is TRBV20-1, the J gene TRBJ2-2; D is unresolved. Germline V gene data show CDR1 as DFQATT and CDR2 as SNEGSKA (reference sequence). This CDR3 has 12 amino acids. Trimming took off 7 bases at V and 2 bases at J, with 8 bases between the two ends. The CDR3 nucleotides are TGCAGTGTTCAGGCTAACACCGGGGAGCTGTTTTTT. Amino acids: CSVQANTGELFF.

The chain couples TRBV29-1 to TRBJ1-2; TRBD1 matches at 7 bases. Trimming cost V 8 bases and J 4 bases; bases outside gene matches: 7. Germline CDR1 reads SQVTM; CDR2 reads ANQGSEA. This CDR3 contains 12 residues. The CDR3, as DNA: TGCAGCACAAAGGACAGGCCCTATGGCTACACCTTC. Amino acid sequence: CSTKDRPYGYTF.

This chain links TRBV7-3 with TRBJ1-6, with 7 bases fitting TRBD1. Germline-derived CDR1 and CDR2 are SGHTA and FQGTGA. V was clipped by 4 bases and J by 9 bases; unmatched bases: 9. The CDR3 contains 15 residues. CDR3 in amino acids: CASSSPDRPSSPLHF. The CDR3 nucleotides read TGTGCCAGCAGCTCACCGGACAGGCCCAGTTCACCCCTCCACTTT.

The rearrangement uses TRBV12-3 or TRBV12-4 and TRBJ1-4; TRBD1 might be the D (6 bases). The ends were cut back, 7 bases at V and 5 bases at J, with 11 bases in the middle. The CDR3 is 13 residues long. CDR3 region: CASKETGNEKLFF. The CDR3 DNA is TGTGCCAGCAAGGAAACAGGGAATGAAAAACTGTTTTTT.

This chain connects TRBV2 to TRBJ1-2; D remains unclear. Germline-derived CDR1 and CDR2 are SNHLY and FYNNEI. This CDR3 is built from 11 residues. V was trimmed by 9 bases and J by 1 base, leaving 6 bases between them. CDR3 region: CARRSNYGYTF. In nucleotides, the CDR3 is TGTGCCAGACGGAGTAACTATGGCTACACCTTC.

A remark on this clonotype: One end of the junction does not line up with germline, which may come from a read error. This chain uses TRBV6-1 with TRBJ2-3; D not resolved. This CDR3 comprises 14 residues. From germline, CDR1 is MNHNS and CDR2 SASEGT. CDR3 bases: TGTGCCGGCAGAACCCGAGAAAGCACAGATACGCAGTATTTT. This codes for CAGRTRESTDTQYF.

This rearrangement joins TRBV6-6 to TRBJ2-2; possible D gene TRBD1, 5 bases. Germline V gene lookup returns CDR1 MNHNY and CDR2 SVGAGI (reference sequence). Trimming pared 2 bases from V and 1 base from J, leaving 5 bases between. CDR3 size: 14 residues. CDR3 sequence reads: CASSYRGNTGELFF. CDR3 nucleotides: TGTGCCAGCAGTTACAGGGGGAACACCGGGGAGCTGTTTTTT.

Only a few counts were recorded for this clonotype. A much larger clone lies a single base off, so this may be a read error. The chain links TRBV12-3 or TRBV12-4 to TRBJ2-7, with TRBD2 matching 12 bases. This CDR3 contains 14 residues. Trimming at V came to 5 bases and at J to 7 bases, leaving 6 bases not matched to a gene. As DNA, the CDR3 is TGTGCCAGCAGTCGGGGACTAGCGGGTGTAGAGCAGTACTTC. Translation gives CASSRGLAGVEQYF.

The chain recombines TRBV11-1 with TRBJ2-1; D is possibly TRBD1 or TRBD2 (5 bases each). Looked up from germline, CDR1 is SGHAT and CDR2 is FQDESV (reference sequence). The CDR3 is made up of 15 amino acids. The V and J ends lost 1 base and 7 bases respectively, with 14 bases between them. This CDR3 reads CASSLVSGARNEQFF. DNA of the CDR3: TGTGCCAGCAGCTTAGTGTCCGGGGCGCGGAATGAGCAGTTCTTC.

At least ten counts were recorded for this clonotype. The chain combines TRBV15 with TRBJ1-1, with unresolved D. V gave up 2 bases and J gave up 4 bases, with 14 bases separating them. The CDR3 is 15 amino acids. Germline CDR1 reads LNHNV; CDR2 reads YYDKDF (reference sequence). As DNA, the CDR3 is TGTGCCACCAGCAGAAAGGGCATGGGGAGCACTGAAGCTTTCTTT. Translated, it gives CATSRKGMGSTEAFF.

This clonotype was detected a few times. This chain uses TRBV7-9 with TRBJ1-1; no firm D call. Germline V gene sequence: CDR1 SEHNR, CDR2 FQNEAQ (reference sequence). V lost 4 bases and J lost 5, with 8 bases in between. The CDR3 is 12 amino acids. Here the CDR3 reads CASSSGLTEAFF. In nucleotides, the CDR3 is TGTGCCAGCAGCTCGGGTTTGACTGAAGCTTTCTTT. Complete variable domain (other parts from reference TRBV7-9 and TRBJ1-1): DTGVSQNPRHKITKRGQNVTFRCDPISEHNRLYWYRQTLGQGPEFLTYFQNEAQLEKSRLLSDRFSAERPKGSFSTLEIQRTEQGDSAMYLCASSSGLTEAFFGQGTRLTVV.

In its sample, this clonotype was seen a few times. Given a much more abundant clone one base away, this may be a read error. The conserved final phenylalanine or tryptophan is absent from the CDR3, which likely points to a read error. The V gene is TRBV5-1, the J gene TRBJ2-2, with D possibly being TRBD1 (5 bases). The CDR3 has 15 amino acids. The germline CDR1 and CDR2 sequences are SGHRS and YFSETQ. V was pared by 4 bases and J by 0 bases, with 10 bases between. The DNA for the CDR3 is TGCGCCAGCAGCCCAAAAGGGGCGAACACCGGGGAGCTGTTTCTT. This encodes CASSPKGANTGELFL.

In regard to this clonotype: Possible read error: a much larger clone is one base away. The chain is built from TRBV11-1 and TRBJ2-1, with 9 bases identical to TRBD1. The CDR3 runs to 15 residues. CDR1 SGHAT and CDR2 FQDESV come from the germline V gene (reference sequence). The CDR3 bases are TGTGCCGGCAGCCTCCGGGGACAGGGAGACAATGAGCAGTTCTTC. Translated: CAGSLRGQGDNEQFF.

As concerns this clonotype: Mismatch with germline at one junction end may stem from a read error. The chain carries TRBV10-3 and TRBJ1-6; weak D call: TRBD1 (6 bases). The CDR3 length is 14 residues. Germline-derived CDR1 and CDR2 are ENHRY and SYGVKD. This CDR3 is CASSTLGAASPLHF. The CDR3 DNA follows: TGTGCCAGCAGTACACTGGGGGCGGCTTCACCCCTCCACTTT.

There are a few counts of this clonotype. V is TRBV2 and J is TRBJ1-1; no reliable D call. The CDR3 runs to 14 residues. Trimming stripped 5 bases from V and 1 base from J, with 11 bases between. CDR1 SNHLY and CDR2 FYNNEI come from the germline V gene. CDR3 DNA sequence: TGTGCCAGCAGTTTATTGGCGAGGAACACTGAAGCTTTCTTT. It encodes CASSLLARNTEAFF.

On this clonotype: A much larger clone differs from this one at a single base, so this may be a read error. The chain has TRBV4-2 and TRBJ2-3, with TRBD2 matching 7 bases. Looked up from germline, CDR1 is LGHNA and CDR2 is YNFKEQ. CDR3 length: 15 residues. The CDR3 is CASSPSGAEPDAQYF. The CDR3 bases are TGTGCCAGCAGCCCCAGCGGGGCCGAGCCAGATGCGCAGTATTTT.

The rearrangement links TRBV20-1 to TRBJ2-7, with a weak D call TRBD1 (6 bases). The ends were cut back, 3 bases at V and 0 bases at J, with 15 bases in the middle. The CDR3 runs to 15 residues. CDR1 is DFQATT, CDR2 SNEGSKA, per germline (reference sequence). CDR3 residues: CSASADRPRSYEQYF. The DNA of the CDR3 is TGCAGTGCTAGCGCCGACAGGCCCCGCTCCTACGAGCAGTACTTC.